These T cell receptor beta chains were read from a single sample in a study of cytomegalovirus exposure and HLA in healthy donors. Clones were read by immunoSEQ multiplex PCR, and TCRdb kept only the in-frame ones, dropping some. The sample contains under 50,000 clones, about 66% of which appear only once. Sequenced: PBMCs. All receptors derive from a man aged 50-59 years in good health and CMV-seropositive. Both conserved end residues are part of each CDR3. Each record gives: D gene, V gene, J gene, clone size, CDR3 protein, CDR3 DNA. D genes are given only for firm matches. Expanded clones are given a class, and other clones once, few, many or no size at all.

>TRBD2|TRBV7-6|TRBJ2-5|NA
CASSQTSGVETQYF
TGTGCCAGCAGCCAGACTAGCGGGGTTGAGACCCAGTACTTC
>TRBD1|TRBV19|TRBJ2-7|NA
CASSLTTGPYEQYF
TGTGCCAGTAGTCTTACGACAGGGCCCTACGAGCAGTACTTC
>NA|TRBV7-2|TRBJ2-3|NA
CASSYSDTQYF
TGTGCCAGCAGTTACAGTGATACGCAGTATTTT
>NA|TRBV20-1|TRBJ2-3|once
CSAMRTDTQYF
TGCAGTGCTATGAGAACAGATACGCAGTATTTT
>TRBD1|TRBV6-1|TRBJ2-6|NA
CASRGQYGANVLTF
TGTGCCAGCAGGGGACAGTATGGGGCCAACGTCCTGACTTTC
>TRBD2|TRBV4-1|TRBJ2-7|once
CASSHVGLAGSSYEQYF
TGCGCCAGCAGCCATGTCGGACTAGCGGGGAGCTCCTACGAGCAGTACTTC
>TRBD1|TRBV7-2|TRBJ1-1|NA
CASSARTGSTEAFF
TGTGCCAGCAGCGCCCGGACAGGATCCACTGAAGCTTTCTTT
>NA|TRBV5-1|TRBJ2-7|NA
CASSLEPGSYEQYF
TGCGCCAGCAGCTTGGAACCCGGCTCCTACGAGCAGTACTTC
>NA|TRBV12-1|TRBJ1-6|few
CASSPPRAPLHF
TGTGCCAGCAGCCCGCCTAGAGCGCCCCTCCACTTT
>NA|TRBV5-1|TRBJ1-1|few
CASSFEVLTEAFF
TGCGCCAGCAGCTTTGAGGTACTCACTGAAGCTTTCTTT
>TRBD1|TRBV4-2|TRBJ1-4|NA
CASSQGSGQGREKLFF
TGTGCCAGCAGCCAAGGCTCTGGACAGGGCCGCGAAAAACTGTTTTTT
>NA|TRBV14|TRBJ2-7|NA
CASSQQREQYF
TGTGCCAGCAGCCAGCAGAGGGAGCAGTACTTC
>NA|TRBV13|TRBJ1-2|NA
CASSAKSEGYTF
TGTGCCAGCAGTGCAAAATCGGAGGGCTACACCTTC
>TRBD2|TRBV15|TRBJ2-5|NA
CATSRVSGGSRRQETQYF
TGTGCCACCAGCAGGGTTAGCGGGGGCTCGAGGAGGCAAGAGACCCAGTACTTC
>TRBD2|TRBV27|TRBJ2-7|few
CASSLRGLGPREQYF
TGTGCCAGCAGTTTAAGGGGACTAGGGCCTCGGGAGCAGTACTTC
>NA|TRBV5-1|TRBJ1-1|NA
CASSPEGGMNTEAFF
TGCGCCAGCAGCCCGGAGGGAGGGATGAACACTGAAGCTTTCTTT
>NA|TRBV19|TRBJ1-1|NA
CASSFLGGTEAFF
TGTGCCAGTAGTTTTCTCGGGGGGACTGAAGCTTTCTTT
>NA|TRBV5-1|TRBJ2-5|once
CASSPGEKETQYF
TGCGCCAGCAGCCCGGGGGAGAAAGAGACCCAGTACTTC
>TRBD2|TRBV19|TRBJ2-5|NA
CATTGTSDETQYF
TGTGCCACTACCGGGACTAGCGACGAGACCCAGTACTTC
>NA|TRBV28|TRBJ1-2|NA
CASSLDAGGHGYTF
TGTGCCAGCAGTTTAGACGCGGGTGGCCATGGCTACACCTTC
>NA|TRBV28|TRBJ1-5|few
CASIQGNQPQHF
TGTGCCAGCATTCAGGGCAATCAGCCCCAGCATTTT